Following are 7 T cell receptor beta chains from one sample sequenced in a study of blood T cell repertoires in COVID-19. TCRdb's copy holds only in-frame clones and misses some; the assay was immunoSEQ multiplex PCR. The data show roughly 45,000 clones, with roughly nine tenths seen just once and around 20% held by the top ten. Material: peripheral blood. The receptors derive from a man between 65 and 85 years old with active COVID-19.

The chain couples TRBV20-1 to TRBJ2-2; 9 bases are shared with TRBD2. V lost 3 bases and J lost 4; bases outside the gene matches: 6. Germline V gene data show CDR1 as DFQATT and CDR2 as SNEGSKA (reference sequence). CDR3 length equals 15 residues. Here the CDR3 reads CSASVGGRGTGELFF. The CDR3 region has the DNA TGCAGTGCTAGTGTCGGCGGGAGGGGCACCGGGGAGCTGTTTTTT.

V usage is TRBV28 and J usage is TRBJ2-6; D not certain. The V and J ends lost 6 bases and 2 bases respectively, with 11 bases between them. CDR1 is MDHEN and CDR2 is SYDVKM in the germline V gene. The CDR3 spans 15 residues. The CDR3 here is CASSSVHPGANVLTF. The CDR3 bases are TGTGCCAGCAGCTCAGTGCATCCTGGGGCCAACGTCCTGACTTTC.

The chain recombines TRBV24-1 with TRBJ1-2; TRBD1 aligns across 8 bases. The CDR3 consists of 13 residues. Looked up from germline, CDR1 is KGHDR and CDR2 is SFDVKD. V shed 5 bases, J shed 9 bases, and the junction held 7 bases outside the gene matches. The CDR3 sequence: CATSGAGGGSYTF. The CDR3 nucleotides read TGTGCCACCAGTGGCGCAGGGGGCGGAAGCTACACCTTC.

The chain couples TRBV6-4 to TRBJ1-5; D is perhaps TRBD1 (6 bases). Germline values: CDR1 MRHNA, CDR2 SNTAGT. V lost 0 bases and J lost 6, with 12 bases in between. This CDR3 spans 15 amino acids. The CDR3 DNA reads as TGTGCCAGCAGTGACTCGATGCAGGGGCGTCAGCCCCAGCATTTT. This encodes CASSDSMQGRQPQHF.

This chain uses TRBV28 with TRBJ1-4; D is perhaps TRBD1 (6 bases). This CDR3 contains 13 residues. Per the germline V gene, CDR1 is MDHEN and CDR2 is SYDVKM. The V end lost 8 bases, the J end lost 5 bases, and 12 bases lay between the germline ends. CDR3 DNA: TGTGCCAGCCGGACAGCCCCGAATGAAAAACTGTTTTTT. Translating gives CASRTAPNEKLFF.

The rearrangement uses TRBV7-6 and TRBJ2-5; a weak D match, TRBD1 (7 bases). Germline lookup yields CDR1 SGHVS and CDR2 FNYEAQ. The CDR3 contains 15 residues. Between the trimmed V and J ends, which lost 5 bases and 1 base, there was a span of 14 bases. The CDR3 region is CASSRNQGGQETQYF. The CDR3 DNA follows: TGTGCCAGCAGCCGAAATCAGGGGGGCCAAGAGACCCAGTACTTC.

The rearrangement joins TRBV11-1 to TRBJ2-5, with TRBD1 matching over 8 bases. The CDR3 loop spans 16 amino acids. V lost 4 bases to trimming and J lost 5 bases; unmatched junction nucleotides: 12. CDR1 and CDR2 (germline): SGHAT, FQDESV (reference sequence). CDR3 DNA sequence: TGTGCCAGCAGCTACTCAGGGGCAGGGGGCCAGGAGACCCAGTACTTC. Protein: CASSYSGAGGQETQYF. Full variable domain (remainder filled in from reference TRBV11-1 and TRBJ2-5): EAEVAQSPRYKITEKSQAVAFWCDPISGHATLYWYRQILGQGPELLVQFQDESVVDDSQLPKDRFSAERLKGVDSTLKIQPAELGDSAMYLCASSYSGAGGQETQYFGPGTRLLVL.